A single sample gave rise to the 13 T cell receptor beta chains below, sequenced in a study of radiotherapy plus CTLA-4 blockade in lung cancer. TCRdb's table, derived via immunoSEQ multiplex PCR, lists solely in-frame clones and lacks some. The sample lists some 70,000 clones; around 80% were seen once. This specimen consisted of peripheral blood, obtained from a patient treated with radiotherapy plus ipilimumab. The receptors were sampled from a human donor with non-small cell lung cancer who had a complete response to radiotherapy plus ipilimumab.

In nucleotides, the CDR3 is TGTGCCAGTAGTATTCAAACCATGAACACTGAAGCTTTCTTT. As protein: CASSIQTMNTEAFF. The rearrangement uses TRBV19 and TRBJ1-1; D unclear. The CDR3 is 14 residues long. Germline lookup yields CDR1 LNHDA and CDR2 SQIVND (reference sequence). Trimming shortened V by 3 bases and J by 0 bases, and 8 bases separated the two germline ends.

The chain employs TRBV29-1 and TRBJ1-1, with D possibly being TRBD1 (5 bases). The CDR3 is 11 amino acids. The germline V and J ends were trimmed by 3 bases and 6 bases, with 8 bases remaining between them. Germline V lookup: CDR1 SQVTM, CDR2 ANQGSEA. The DNA for the CDR3 is TGCAGCGTTGATGGGGCGGCTGAAGCTTTCTTT. Amino acids: CSVDGAAEAFF.

The gene calls are TRBV25-1 and TRBJ1-2; D is undetermined. From germline, CDR1 is MGHDK and CDR2 SYGVNS. This CDR3 contains 15 residues. V was shortened by 5 bases and J by 4 bases, with 17 bases between the two germline ends. The CDR3 DNA reads TGTGCCAGCAGTCCCCGGGTTGCGGAGGCCTATGGCTACACCTTC. It specifies CASSPRVAEAYGYTF.

V gene TRBV10-3 combines with J gene TRBJ1-2; D is ambiguous. Germline V gives CDR1 ENHRY, CDR2 SYGVKD. Trimming stripped 0 bases from V and 10 bases from J, with 12 bases between. The CDR3 spans 13 residues. CDR3 amino acids: CAISESQDFIYTF. The DNA of the CDR3 is TGTGCCATCAGTGAGTCGCAGGACTTCATCTACACCTTC.

The chain has TRBV7-8 and TRBJ2-7; 10 bases fit TRBD2. Germline CDR1 is SGHVS and CDR2 is FQNEAQ. Trimming removed 5 bases from V and 3 bases from J; junction bases left unmatched: 7. The CDR3 loop spans 15 amino acids. The chain's CDR3 is CASSPGRTSGYEQYF. The CDR3 DNA follows: TGTGCCAGCAGCCCCGGAAGGACTAGCGGCTACGAGCAGTACTTC. Combining the CDR3 with reference TRBV7-8 and TRBJ2-7 gives the whole variable domain GAGVSQSPRYKVAKRGQDVALRCDPISGHVSLFWYQQALGQGPEFLTYFQNEAQLDKSGLPSDRFFAERPEGSVSTLKIQRTQQEDSAVYLCASSPGRTSGYEQYFGPGTRLTVT.

V and J are TRBV13 and TRBJ2-1; 9 nucleotides line up with TRBD2. Germline assignment: CDR1 PRHDT and CDR2 FYEKMQ (reference sequence). The CDR3 has 15 residues. The junction had 9 bases not matched to a gene; V was cut back by 0 bases and J by 12 bases. The CDR3, as DNA: TGTGCCAGCAGCTTAGGCCTAACGGCGGGACTAGCGCAGTTCTTC. Residues: CASSLGLTAGLAQFF.

This chain uses TRBV11-2 with TRBJ2-7; D may be TRBD1 or TRBD2 (5 bases each). The CDR3 is 12 residues long. V was trimmed by 5 bases and J by 6 bases, leaving 11 bases between them. Germline loops: CDR1 SGHAT, CDR2 FQNNGV. The CDR3 DNA reads as TGTGCCAGCAGCCCGCGTGGGGGCGAGCAGTACGTC. It is translated as CASSPRGGEQYV.

This rearrangement joins TRBV15 to TRBJ1-1, with 7 bases identical to TRBD1. CDR3 length equals 14 residues. The trim removed 9 bases at V and 0 bases at J, leaving 7 bases unmatched. Germline lookup yields CDR1 LNHNV and CDR2 YYDKDF (reference sequence). CDR3 residues: CATNLGQMNTEAFF. The CDR3 DNA follows: TGTGCCACAAACTTGGGACAGATGAACACTGAAGCTTTCTTT.

The chain couples TRBV7-9 to TRBJ2-1, with D maybe TRBD2 (6 bases). The CDR3 runs 17 residues. The V end lost 5 bases, the J end lost 0 bases, and 17 bases lay between the germline ends. The germline CDR1 and CDR2 sequences are SEHNR and FQNEAQ (reference sequence). The CDR3 DNA sequence: TGTGCCAGCAGCACTGACGCGGGGAAGAGCTCCTACAATGAGCAGTTCTTC. It is translated as CASSTDAGKSSYNEQFF. The complete variable domain, with remaining parts taken from reference TRBV7-9 and TRBJ2-1, reads DTGVSQNPRHKITKRGQNVTFRCDPISEHNRLYWYRQTLGQGPEFLTYFQNEAQLEKSRLLSDRFSAERPKGSFSTLEIQRTEQGDSAMYLCASSTDAGKSSYNEQFFGPGTRLTVL.

This clone is judged medium-sized. The rearrangement joins TRBV10-3 to TRBJ1-5; D is undetermined. The CDR3 runs 14 residues. Trimming took off 2 bases at V and 2 bases at J, with 7 bases between the two ends. CDR1 is ENHRY and CDR2 is SYGVKD in the germline V gene. CDR3 in DNA: TGTGCCATCAGTGAGGGGGATGGCAATCAGCCCCAGCATTTT. Protein: CAISEGDGNQPQHF.

The sample holds one count of this clone. The rearrangement links TRBV4-3 to TRBJ2-7; D uncertain. CDR1 and CDR2 from the germline V gene are LGHNA and YSLEER. The CDR3 contains 15 residues. Trimming pared 1 base from V and 1 base from J, leaving 11 bases between. Written as DNA, the CDR3 is TGCGCCAGCAGCCAAGGGGTCGGCAGATCCTACGAGCAGTACTTC. Protein: CASSQGVGRSYEQYF.

The chain employs TRBV4-1 and TRBJ2-1, with TRBD2 matching 11 bases. From germline, CDR1 is MGHRA and CDR2 YSYEKL. The CDR3 has 16 residues. J gave up 6 bases and V 0 bases, and 4 bases lay outside the gene matches. The CDR3 coding sequence is TGCGCCAGCAGCCAAGATCTAGCGGGGGGCCGCAATGAGCAGTTCTTC. It yields the protein CASSQDLAGGRNEQFF.

The chain joins TRBV6-1 to TRBJ1-1; D is ambiguous. Trimming left V 7 bases short and J 1 base short, with 7 bases between. The germline gives CDR1 MNHNS, CDR2 SASEGT. The CDR3 runs to 12 residues. The DNA for the CDR3 is TGTGCCAGCACCCTCCCGAACACTGAAGCTTTCTTT. It translates to CASTLPNTEAFF.